This T cell receptor beta chain was obtained from a study of identical twins. This clonotype was counted many times. Its antigen is still unknown. This CDR3 region has 13 residues. In germline, CDR1 is LNHNV, CDR2 YYDKDF (reference sequence). Trimming pared 2 bases from V and 3 bases from J, leaving 8 bases between. Study-level results: Shared out-of-frame alpha sequences (those common to twins) showed excess low generation probability. The more abundant beta clonotypes in cord blood had fewer insertions, and memory repertoires did not show this.

Each cDNA held unique molecular identifiers, and template switching gave it a universal primer site. TCRdb reanalysed the 5' RACE reads using MiXCR and keeps one entry per CDR3 protein. The table records approximately 260,000 distinct CDR3 sequences, about 14% of them present only once. This chain links TRBV15 with TRBJ2-7; no definite D call. Sequencing was carried out using memory (CD45RO+) T cells sorted from blood. This receptor was identified in a woman in her late teens or twenties in good health. DNA of the CDR3: TGTGCCACCAGCAGAAACGGTGTCTACGAGCAGTACTTC. Amino acids: CATSRNGVYEQYF.